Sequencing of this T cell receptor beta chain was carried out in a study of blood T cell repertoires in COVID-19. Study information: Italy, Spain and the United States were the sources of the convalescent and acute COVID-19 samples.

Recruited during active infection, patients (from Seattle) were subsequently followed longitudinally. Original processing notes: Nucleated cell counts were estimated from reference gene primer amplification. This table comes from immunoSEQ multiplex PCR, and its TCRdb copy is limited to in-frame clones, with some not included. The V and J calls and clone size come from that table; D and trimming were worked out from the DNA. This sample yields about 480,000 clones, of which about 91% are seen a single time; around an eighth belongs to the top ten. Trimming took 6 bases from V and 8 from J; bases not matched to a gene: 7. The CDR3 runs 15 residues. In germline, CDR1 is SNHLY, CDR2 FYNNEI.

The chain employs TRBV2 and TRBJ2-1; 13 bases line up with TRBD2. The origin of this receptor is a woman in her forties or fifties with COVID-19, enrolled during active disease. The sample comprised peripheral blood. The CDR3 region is CASRGTSGGADEQFF. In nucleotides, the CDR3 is TGTGCCAGCAGGGGAACTAGCGGGGGGGCCGATGAGCAGTTCTTC.